The text below deals with one TCR beta chain. The sample is drawn from a study of control samples from healthy donors and cancer patients. Sequenced by immunoSEQ multiplex PCR; TCRdb stores in-frame clones only, minus some. Among 85,000 to 90,000 clones, roughly 86% were seen once, and the ten largest hold roughly 21%. This CDR3 region has 15 residues. Looked up from germline, CDR1 is SGHTA and CDR2 is FQGNSA. Trimming stripped 1 base from V and 4 bases from J, with 13 bases between. This sequence joins TRBV7-2 and TRBJ1-2; D is undetermined. Sequencing was performed on blood. The TCR sequence derives from a man in his thirties or forties in good health. CDR3 sequence reads: CASSLGTTGSYGYTF. CDR3 nucleotide sequence: TGTGCCAGCAGCTTAGGGACGACTGGGAGCTATGGCTACACCTTC.